This T cell receptor (beta chain) was identified in a study of T-cell reconstitution after alpha-beta-depleted transplantation in children. Study-level points and caveats: Alpha-beta T cells present about two months after transplant were reported to originate from several hundred expanded graft clones. From surviving recipient T cells and thymic progenitors came the high day-60 TCRbeta diversity observed in some patients. When one year had passed after transplant, most T-cell counts and diversity came from newly produced T cells.

It was with unique molecular identifiers that the TCRbeta library was prepared. TCRdb redid the calling of the PCR reads with MiXCR, one entry per CDR3 protein. The table shows 900,000 or so distinct CDR3 sequences, with about 15% occurring only once. Unmatched junction bases numbered 10, after V lost 3 bases and J lost 7 bases. Germline loops: CDR1 DFQATT, CDR2 SNEGSKA (reference sequence). CDR3 length: 14 amino acids. Note on this clonotype: Its target is unknown.

This chain uses TRBV20-1 with TRBJ1-1, with 8 nucleotides matching TRBD1. This specimen consisted of PBMCs, mostly from graft donor cells, obtained 360 days after TCRalphabeta/CD19-depleted stem cell transplant. This sequence originates from a male patient between 10 and 17 years old who had a stem cell transplant for acute lymphoblastic leukemia, so the T cells may come from the graft donor. The CDR3 loop reads CSARVTGTGGEAFF. Written as DNA, the CDR3 is TGCAGTGCTAGGGTCACCGGGACAGGAGGTGAAGCTTTCTTT.